This T cell receptor beta chain stems from a study of monozygotic twins with inflammatory bowel disease. Findings and caveats of the study: Findings did not support one strong IBD-associated signal or clonotype.

This CDR3 comprises 13 residues. CDR1 and CDR2 from the germline V gene are SGHRS and YFSETQ. Blood samples measuring around 2.4 ml were taken per donor. A word on this clonotype: Its antigen is currently unknown.

The UMIs carried a 6-nucleotide sample barcode, and they were added by template switching. TCRdb derives one entry per CDR3 protein from the 5' RACE reads, leaving out DNA. The table for this sample gives 95,000 to 110,000 distinct CDR3 sequences. The TCR was taken from a human donor with ulcerative colitis or Crohn's disease, or a healthy co-twin of an affected twin (not recorded which). The chain carries TRBV5-1 and TRBJ2-7. The specimen sequenced was blood. The CDR3 loop is CASSSVPSSEQYF.